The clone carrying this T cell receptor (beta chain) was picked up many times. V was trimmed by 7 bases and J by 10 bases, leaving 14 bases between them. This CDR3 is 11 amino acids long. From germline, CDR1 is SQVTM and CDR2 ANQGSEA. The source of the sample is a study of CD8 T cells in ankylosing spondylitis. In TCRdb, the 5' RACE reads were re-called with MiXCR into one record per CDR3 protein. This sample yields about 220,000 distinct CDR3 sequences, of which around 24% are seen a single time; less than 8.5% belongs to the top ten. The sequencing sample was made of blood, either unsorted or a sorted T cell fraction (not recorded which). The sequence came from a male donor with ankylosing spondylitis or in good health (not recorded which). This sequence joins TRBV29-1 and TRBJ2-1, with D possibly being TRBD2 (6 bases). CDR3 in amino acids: CSGGSGKEQFF. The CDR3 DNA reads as TGCAGCGGGGGTAGCGGAAAAGAGCAGTTCTTC.